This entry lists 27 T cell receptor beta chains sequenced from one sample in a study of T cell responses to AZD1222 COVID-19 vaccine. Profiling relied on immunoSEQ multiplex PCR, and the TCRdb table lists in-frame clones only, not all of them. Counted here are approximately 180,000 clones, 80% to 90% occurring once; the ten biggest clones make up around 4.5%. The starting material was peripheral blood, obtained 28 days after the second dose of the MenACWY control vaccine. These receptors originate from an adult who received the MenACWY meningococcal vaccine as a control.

CDR3: CASNQGYEQYF. The CDR3 DNA sequence: TGTGCCAGCAACCAGGGTTACGAGCAGTACTTC. The chain uses TRBV28 and TRBJ2-7; TRBD1 might be the D (5 bases). Per the germline V gene, CDR1 is MDHEN and CDR2 is SYDVKM. V lost 7 bases, J lost 4 bases, and 8 bases lay in between. The CDR3 is 11 amino acids. Full variable domain (outside the CDR3, taken from reference TRBV28 and TRBJ2-7): DVKVTQSSRYLVKRTGEKVFLECVQDMDHENMFWYRQDPGLGLRLIYFSYDVKMKEKGDIPEGYSVSREKKERFSLILESASTNQTSMYLCASNQGYEQYFGPGTRLTVT.

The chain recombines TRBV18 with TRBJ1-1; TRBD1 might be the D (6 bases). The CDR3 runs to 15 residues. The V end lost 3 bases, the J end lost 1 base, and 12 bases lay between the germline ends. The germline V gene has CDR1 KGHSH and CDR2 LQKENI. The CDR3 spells CASSPLEQGNTEAFF. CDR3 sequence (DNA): TGTGCCAGCTCACCCTTAGAACAGGGGAACACTGAAGCTTTCTTT.

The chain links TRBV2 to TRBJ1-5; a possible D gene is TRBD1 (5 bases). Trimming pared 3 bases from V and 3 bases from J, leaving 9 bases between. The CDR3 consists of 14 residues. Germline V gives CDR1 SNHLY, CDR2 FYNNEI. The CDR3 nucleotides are TGTGCCAGCAGTGAGGTCAGGGACAATCAGCCCCAGCATTTT. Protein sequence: CASSEVRDNQPQHF.

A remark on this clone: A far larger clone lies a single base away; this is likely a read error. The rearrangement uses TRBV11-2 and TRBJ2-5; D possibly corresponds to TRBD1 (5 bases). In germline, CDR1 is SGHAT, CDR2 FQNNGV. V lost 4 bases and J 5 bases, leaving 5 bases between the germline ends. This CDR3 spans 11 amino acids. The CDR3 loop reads CASSSGETQYF. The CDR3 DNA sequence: TGTGCCAGCAGCTCAGGGGAGACCCAGTACTTC.

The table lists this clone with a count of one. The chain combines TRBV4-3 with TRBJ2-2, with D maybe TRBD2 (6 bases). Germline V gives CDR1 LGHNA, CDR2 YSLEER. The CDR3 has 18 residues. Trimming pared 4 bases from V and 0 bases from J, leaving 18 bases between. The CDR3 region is CASSPIPGGIANTGELFF. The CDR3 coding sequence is TGCGCCAGCAGCCCCATTCCTGGAGGGATCGCGAACACCGGGGAGCTGTTTTTT.

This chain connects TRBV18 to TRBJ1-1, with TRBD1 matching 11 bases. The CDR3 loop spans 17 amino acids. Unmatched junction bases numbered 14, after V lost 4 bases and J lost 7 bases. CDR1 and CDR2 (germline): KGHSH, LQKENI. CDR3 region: CASSRGSGQGVGNEAFF. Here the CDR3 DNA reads TGTGCCAGCTCACGAGGCTCGGGACAGGGGGTAGGTAATGAAGCTTTCTTT.

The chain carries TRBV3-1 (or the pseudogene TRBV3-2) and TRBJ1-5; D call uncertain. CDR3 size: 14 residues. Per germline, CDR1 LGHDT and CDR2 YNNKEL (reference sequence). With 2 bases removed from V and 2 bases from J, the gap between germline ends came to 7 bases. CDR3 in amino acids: CASSQRTGNQPQHF. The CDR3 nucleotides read TGTGCCAGCAGCCAAAGAACGGGCAATCAGCCCCAGCATTTT.

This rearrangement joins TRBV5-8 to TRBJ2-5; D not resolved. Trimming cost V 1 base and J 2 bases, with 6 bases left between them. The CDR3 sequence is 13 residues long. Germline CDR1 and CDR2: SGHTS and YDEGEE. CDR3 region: CASSLREQETQYF. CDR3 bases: TGTGCCAGCAGCTTGAGGGAACAAGAGACCCAGTACTTC.

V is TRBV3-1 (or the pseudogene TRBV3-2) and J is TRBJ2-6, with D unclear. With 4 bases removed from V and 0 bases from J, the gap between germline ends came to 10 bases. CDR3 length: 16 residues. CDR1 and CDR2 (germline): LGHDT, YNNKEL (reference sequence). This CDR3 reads CASSPNTPSGANVLTF. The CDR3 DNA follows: TGTGCCAGCAGCCCGAATACTCCCTCTGGGGCCAACGTCCTGACTTTC.

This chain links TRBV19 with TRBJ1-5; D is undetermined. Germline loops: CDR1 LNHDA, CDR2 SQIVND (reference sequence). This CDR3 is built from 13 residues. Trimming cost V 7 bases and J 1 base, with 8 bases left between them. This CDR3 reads CASNGQSNQPQHF. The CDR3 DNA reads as TGTGCCAGTAACGGCCAGAGCAATCAGCCCCAGCATTTT.

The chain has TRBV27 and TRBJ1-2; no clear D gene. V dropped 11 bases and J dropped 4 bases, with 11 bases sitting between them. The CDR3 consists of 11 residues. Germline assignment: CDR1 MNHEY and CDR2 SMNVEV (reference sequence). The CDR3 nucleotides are TGTGCCGTATTGACGGGCTATGGCTACACCTTC. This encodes CAVLTGYGYTF.

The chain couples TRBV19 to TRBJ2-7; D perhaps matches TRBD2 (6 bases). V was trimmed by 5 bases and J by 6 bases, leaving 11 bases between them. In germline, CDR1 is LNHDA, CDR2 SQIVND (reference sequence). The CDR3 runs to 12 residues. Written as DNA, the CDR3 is TGTGCCAGTAGTCACGGGGGTGGCGAGCAGTACTTC. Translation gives CASSHGGGEQYF.

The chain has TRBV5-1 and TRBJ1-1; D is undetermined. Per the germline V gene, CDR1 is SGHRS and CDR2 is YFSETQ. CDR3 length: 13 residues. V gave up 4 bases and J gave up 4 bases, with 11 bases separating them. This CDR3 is CASSVGGSTEAFF. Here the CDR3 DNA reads TGCGCCAGCAGCGTAGGAGGGAGCACTGAAGCTTTCTTT. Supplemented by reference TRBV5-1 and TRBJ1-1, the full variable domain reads KAGVTQTPRYLIKTRGQQVTLSCSPISGHRSVSWYQQTPGQGLQFLFEYFSETQRNKGNFPGRFSGRQFSNSRSEMNVSTLELGDSALYLCASSVGGSTEAFFGQGTRLTVV.

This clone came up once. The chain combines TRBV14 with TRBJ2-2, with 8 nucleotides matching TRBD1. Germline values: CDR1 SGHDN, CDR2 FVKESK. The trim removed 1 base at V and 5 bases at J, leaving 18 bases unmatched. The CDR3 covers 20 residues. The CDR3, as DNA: TGTGCCAGCAGCCAAGTTGGTAGGCCAGGGGGCGAATATGTAACCGGGGAGCTGTTTTTT. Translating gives CASSQVGRPGGEYVTGELFF.

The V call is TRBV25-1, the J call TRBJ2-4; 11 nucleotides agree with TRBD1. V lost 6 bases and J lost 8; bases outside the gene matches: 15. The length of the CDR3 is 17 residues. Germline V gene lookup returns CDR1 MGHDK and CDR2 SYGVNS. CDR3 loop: CASRSNGYGTGGDIQYF. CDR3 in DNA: TGTGCCAGCAGATCTAATGGGTACGGGACAGGGGGTGACATTCAGTACTTC.

This CDR3 reads CASSLTRRTQPQHF. The CDR3 DNA reads as TGTGCCAGCAGCTTAACCAGGCGTACTCAGCCCCAGCATTTT. The chain couples TRBV7-2 to TRBJ1-5; D not resolved. Trimming removed 2 bases at V and 6 bases at J, with 11 bases between. Per the germline V gene, CDR1 is SGHTA and CDR2 is FQGNSA. The CDR3 has 14 residues. The full variable domain, rest sourced from reference TRBV7-2 and TRBJ1-5, is GAGVSQSPSNKVTEKGKDVELRCDPISGHTALYWYRQSLGQGLEFLIYFQGNSAPDKSGLPSDRFSAERTGGSVSTLTIQRTQQEDSAVYLCASSLTRRTQPQHFGDGTRLSIL.

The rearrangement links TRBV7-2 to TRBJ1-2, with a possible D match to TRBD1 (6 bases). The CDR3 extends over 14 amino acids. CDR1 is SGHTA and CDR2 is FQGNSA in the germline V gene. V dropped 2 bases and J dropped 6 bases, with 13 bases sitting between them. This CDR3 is CASSLRGAQDGYTF. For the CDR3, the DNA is TGTGCCAGCAGCTTAAGGGGGGCGCAGGATGGCTACACCTTC.

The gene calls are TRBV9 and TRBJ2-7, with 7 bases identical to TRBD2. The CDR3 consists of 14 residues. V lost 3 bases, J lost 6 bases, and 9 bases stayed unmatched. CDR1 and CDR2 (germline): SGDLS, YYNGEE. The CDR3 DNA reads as TGTGCCAGCAGCGGAAGACTAGCCCTCCTCGAGCAGTACTTC. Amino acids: CASSGRLALLEQYF. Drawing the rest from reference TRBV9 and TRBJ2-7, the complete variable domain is DSGVTQTPKHLITATGQRVTLRCSPRSGDLSVYWYQQSLDQGLQFLIQYYNGEERAKGNILERFSAQQFPDLHSELNLSSLELGDSALYFCASSGRLALLEQYFGPGTRLTVT.

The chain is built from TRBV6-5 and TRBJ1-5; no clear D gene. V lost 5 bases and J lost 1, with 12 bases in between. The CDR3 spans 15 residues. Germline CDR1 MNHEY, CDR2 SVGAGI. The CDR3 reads CASSRRLGSNQPQHF. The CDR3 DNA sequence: TGTGCCAGCAGTCGACGGTTAGGGAGCAATCAGCCCCAGCATTTT.

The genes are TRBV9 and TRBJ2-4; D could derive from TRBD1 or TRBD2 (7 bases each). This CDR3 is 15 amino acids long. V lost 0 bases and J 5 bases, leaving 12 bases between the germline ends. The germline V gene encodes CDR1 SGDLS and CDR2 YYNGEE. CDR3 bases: TGTGCCAGCAGCGTAGGCAGGGGGGGCCAAAACATTCAGTACTTC. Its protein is CASSVGRGGQNIQYF.

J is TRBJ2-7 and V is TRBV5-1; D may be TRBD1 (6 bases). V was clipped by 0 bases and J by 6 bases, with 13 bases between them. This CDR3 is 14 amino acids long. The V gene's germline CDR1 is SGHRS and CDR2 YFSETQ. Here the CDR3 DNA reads TGCGCCAGCAGCTTGGTCAGGGGTGGGGCCGAGCAGTACTTC. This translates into CASSLVRGGAEQYF.

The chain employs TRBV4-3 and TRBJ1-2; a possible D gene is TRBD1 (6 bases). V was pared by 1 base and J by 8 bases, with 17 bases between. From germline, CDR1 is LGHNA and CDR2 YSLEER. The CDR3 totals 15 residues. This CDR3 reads CASSQVAGQPRGYTF. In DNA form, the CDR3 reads TGCGCCAGCAGCCAAGTGGCAGGACAGCCTAGAGGCTACACCTTC.

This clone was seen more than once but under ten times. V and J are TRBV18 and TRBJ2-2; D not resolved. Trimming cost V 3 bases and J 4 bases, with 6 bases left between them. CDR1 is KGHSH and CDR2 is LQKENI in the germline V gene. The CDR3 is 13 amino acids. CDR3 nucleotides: TGTGCCAGCTCACCGGAAAGCACCGGGGAGCTGTTTTTT. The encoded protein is CASSPESTGELFF.

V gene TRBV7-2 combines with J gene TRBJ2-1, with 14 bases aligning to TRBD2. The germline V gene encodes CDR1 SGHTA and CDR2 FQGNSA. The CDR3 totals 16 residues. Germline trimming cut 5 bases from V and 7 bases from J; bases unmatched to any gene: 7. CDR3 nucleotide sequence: TGTGCCAGCAGCCAAGGACTAGCGGGAGGTTCTAATGAGCAGTTCTTC. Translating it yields CASSQGLAGGSNEQFF.

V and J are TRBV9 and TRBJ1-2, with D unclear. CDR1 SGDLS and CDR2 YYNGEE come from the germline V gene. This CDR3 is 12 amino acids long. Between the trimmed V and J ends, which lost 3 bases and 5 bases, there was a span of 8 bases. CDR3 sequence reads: CASSAQSYGYTF. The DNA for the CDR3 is TGTGCCAGCAGCGCGCAGAGTTATGGCTACACCTTC.

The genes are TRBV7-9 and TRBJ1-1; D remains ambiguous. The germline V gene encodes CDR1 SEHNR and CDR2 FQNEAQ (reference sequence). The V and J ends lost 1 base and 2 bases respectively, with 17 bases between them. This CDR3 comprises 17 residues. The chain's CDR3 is CASSLGLSADENTEAFF. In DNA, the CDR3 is TGTGCCAGCAGCTTAGGGCTCTCGGCAGATGAAAACACTGAAGCTTTCTTT.

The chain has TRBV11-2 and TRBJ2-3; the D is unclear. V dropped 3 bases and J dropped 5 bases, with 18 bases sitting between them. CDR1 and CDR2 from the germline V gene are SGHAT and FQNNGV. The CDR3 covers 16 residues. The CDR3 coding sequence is TGTGCCAGCAGCTTTATTGACCCAACAGCTCTAGATACGCAGTATTTT. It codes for CASSFIDPTALDTQYF.